The 26 T cell receptor beta chains presented below share a single source sample, sequenced in a study of vaccination effects on CD4 cells after COVID-19. Sequencing in the ViraFEST assay came after antigen-specific CD4+ T cells had been expanded with viral peptide pools, which were used to stimulate PBMC. Following culture for about 11 days, CD4+ T cells were isolated. None of the vaccinated had previously contracted SARS-CoV-2, and their nucleocapsid antibodies tested negative. These receptors are not linked to any known antigen. The protocol was immunoSEQ multiplex PCR, while the TCRdb copy is restricted to in-frame clones and leaves out a portion. This sample has 25,000 to 35,000 clones; under 85% occur once, and the top ten carry roughly 30%. The sample was CD4+ T cells from PBMCs cultured with SARS-CoV-2 spike peptides, taken before COVID-19 vaccination. These receptors were collected from a human donor who received a COVID-19 vaccine.

This chain links TRBV2 with TRBJ2-7; 13 bases map to TRBD2. CDR3 size: 18 residues. V lost 6 bases to trimming and J lost 0 bases; unmatched junction nucleotides: 11. Germline CDR1 reads SNHLY; CDR2 reads FYNNEI. The CDR3 sequence: CASSVPPGLAGSSYEQYF. As DNA, the CDR3 is TGTGCCAGCAGCGTTCCCCCGGGACTAGCGGGGAGCTCCTACGAGCAGTACTTC.

The chain joins TRBV20-1 to TRBJ1-1; no clear D. The CDR3 loop spans 11 amino acids. The V gene lost 4 bases and the J gene lost 5 bases, with 8 bases spanning the gap. The germline V gene encodes CDR1 DFQATT and CDR2 SNEGSKA (reference sequence). The CDR3 bases are TGCAGTGCTAAGACTCAGACTGAAGCTTTCTTT. Protein sequence: CSAKTQTEAFF.

The J gene is TRBJ1-3, the V gene TRBV5-1; D is undetermined. This CDR3 comprises 15 residues. V dropped 0 bases and J dropped 1 base, with 8 bases sitting between them. Per germline, CDR1 SGHRS and CDR2 YFSETQ. The CDR3 here is CASSLGGESGNTIYF. CDR3 coding DNA: TGCGCCAGCAGCTTGGGCGGCGAGTCTGGAAACACCATATATTTT.

The J gene is TRBJ2-2, the V gene TRBV5-5, with TRBD2 matching over 11 bases. Germline loops: CDR1 SGHKS, CDR2 YYEKEE (reference sequence). This CDR3 is 17 amino acids long. J gave up 4 bases and V 0 bases, and 5 bases lay outside the gene matches. The chain's CDR3 is CASSLAAGLAGTGELFF. CDR3 nucleotides: TGTGCCAGCAGCTTGGCTGCAGGACTAGCGGGCACCGGGGAGCTGTTTTTT.

The chain couples TRBV5-6 to TRBJ2-1; 7 bases fit TRBD2. V trimming: 3 bases; J trimming: 4 bases; junction bases outside the gene matches: 7. CDR1 is SGHDT and CDR2 is YYEEEE in the germline V gene. The CDR3 runs to 15 residues. CDR3 region: CASSYERGGYNEQFF. CDR3 sequence (DNA): TGTGCCAGCAGCTATGAGCGGGGCGGGTACAATGAGCAGTTCTTC.

The chain joins TRBV7-9 to TRBJ1-3, with no clear D. The germline V and J ends were trimmed by 1 base and 5 bases, with 0 bases remaining between them. CDR1 is SEHNR and CDR2 is FQNEAQ in the germline V gene (reference sequence). The CDR3 is 11 residues long. The chain's CDR3 is CASSLGNTIYF. The CDR3 DNA follows: TGTGCCAGCAGCTTAGGAAACACCATATATTTT.

CDR3 coding DNA: TGCGCCAGCAGCAAGGGACTTTACAATGAGCAGTTCTTC. It yields the protein CASSKGLYNEQFF. The chain recombines TRBV4-1 with TRBJ2-1, with D tentatively TRBD2 (6 bases). Per the germline V gene, CDR1 is MGHRA and CDR2 is YSYEKL. Between the trimmed V and J ends, which lost 5 bases and 4 bases, there was a span of 9 bases. This CDR3 has 13 residues.

The chain uses TRBV7-8 and TRBJ1-2; TRBD1 is a possible D gene (5 bases). The CDR3 is 15 residues long. Deletions cut 4 bases from V and 2 bases from J, with 14 bases between. CDR1 is SGHVS, CDR2 FQNEAQ, per germline. The CDR3 reads CASSSMGQENYGYTF. CDR3 in DNA: TGTGCCAGCAGCTCCATGGGGCAGGAGAACTATGGCTACACCTTC.

The chain combines TRBV4-1 with TRBJ2-6, with no clear D. V lost 0 bases to trimming and J lost 1 base, with 16 bases between them. The CDR3 is made up of 19 amino acids. CDR1 is MGHRA and CDR2 is YSYEKL in the germline V gene. As DNA, the CDR3 is TGCGCCAGCAGCCAAGATAGATGGCAGGCGCCGTCTGGGGCCAACGTCCTGACTTTC. This sequence encodes CASSQDRWQAPSGANVLTF.

The chain joins TRBV19 to TRBJ1-5; 7 nucleotides match TRBD1. Trimming removed 5 bases from V and 1 base from J; junction bases left unmatched: 11. This CDR3 spans 17 amino acids. Germline loops: CDR1 LNHDA, CDR2 SQIVND (reference sequence). The CDR3 DNA reads TGTGCCAGTAGTCCCGGGGCAGGGGGATCGAGCAATCAGCCCCAGCATTTT. Translating gives CASSPGAGGSSNQPQHF.

This clone was detected once. CDR3 region: CASSGLAGAFYNEQFF. DNA for the CDR3: TGTGCCAGCAGTGGTCTAGCGGGAGCCTTCTACAATGAGCAGTTCTTC. The chain combines TRBV27 with TRBJ2-1, with 10 bases lining up with TRBD2. This CDR3 is 16 amino acids long. Germline V gene sequence: CDR1 MNHEY, CDR2 SMNVEV (reference sequence). V lost 5 bases and J lost 3; bases outside the gene matches: 7.

The chain employs TRBV5-1 and TRBJ2-3, with 8 bases matching TRBD1. CDR3 length: 16 residues. Germline V gene lookup returns CDR1 SGHRS and CDR2 YFSETQ. J was trimmed by 2 bases and V by 7 bases; bases with no gene match: 12. The CDR3 region is CASSKGTGLSTDTQYF. DNA of the CDR3: TGCGCCAGCTCCAAAGGGACAGGACTCTCCACAGATACGCAGTATTTT.

The chain recombines TRBV28 with TRBJ1-5; a possible D gene is TRBD1 (6 bases). Trimming stripped 5 bases from V and 1 base from J, with 12 bases between. Germline CDR1 and CDR2: MDHEN and SYDVKM. This CDR3 is built from 15 residues. The CDR3 DNA sequence: TGTGCCAGCAGTACAGGGAAGGGGAGCAATCAGCCCCAGCATTTT. Translated, it gives CASSTGKGSNQPQHF.

This clone was observed once. The V call is TRBV6-2 or TRBV6-3, the J call TRBJ1-5; maybe TRBD1 (5 bases). This CDR3 has 16 residues. Germline CDR1 MNHEY, CDR2 SVGEGT. V lost 2 bases and J 6 bases, leaving 17 bases between the germline ends. DNA of the CDR3: TGTGCCAGCAGTTACGTGCCAGGGTCGGGCGGTCAGCCCCAGCATTTT. Amino acids: CASSYVPGSGGQPQHF.

Only a few counts were recorded for this clone. V gene TRBV7-9 combines with J gene TRBJ1-4; unclear D gene. V was shortened by 1 base and J by 4 bases, with 19 bases between the two germline ends. CDR1 and CDR2 from the germline V gene are SEHNR and FQNEAQ (reference sequence). The CDR3 consists of 18 residues. CDR3 sequence (DNA): TGTGCCAGCAGCTTAGAGCGCGGGAGCACGGCGTTTAATGAAAAACTGTTTTTT. It is translated as CASSLERGSTAFNEKLFF.

The rearrangement links TRBV28 to TRBJ2-3; TRBD1 matches 7 bases. In germline, CDR1 is MDHEN, CDR2 SYDVKM. Unmatched junction bases numbered 5, after V lost 2 bases and J lost 0 bases. The CDR3 covers 16 residues. In nucleotides, the CDR3 is TGTGCCAGCAGTTTACCCGGGACAGCGAGCACAGATACGCAGTATTTT. The encoded protein is CASSLPGTASTDTQYF.

The J gene is TRBJ2-4, the V gene TRBV6-2 or TRBV6-3, with 13 bases identical to TRBD2. V trimming: 2 bases; J trimming: 1 base; junction bases outside the gene matches: 8. CDR1 is MNHEY, CDR2 SVGEGT, per germline. The CDR3 is made up of 19 amino acids. DNA for the CDR3: TGTGCCAGCAGTTACCGACTAGCGGGGGGCCCTAGGGCCAAAAACATTCAGTACTTC. It codes for CASSYRLAGGPRAKNIQYF.

The chain has TRBV6-5 and TRBJ2-1; D perhaps matches TRBD1 (5 bases). Germline V lookup: CDR1 MNHEY, CDR2 SVGAGI. V shed 10 bases and J shed 12 bases, with 13 bases lying between them. The CDR3 runs to 10 residues. CDR3 residues: CATDFTGQFF. The CDR3 coding sequence is TGTGCCACAGATTTCACAGGGCAGTTCTTC.

The V gene is TRBV30, the J gene TRBJ2-5, with no clear D. V lost 0 bases, J lost 0 bases, and 11 bases lay in between. Germline-derived CDR1 and CDR2 are GTSNPN and SVGIG (reference sequence). The CDR3 spans 15 residues. The CDR3, as DNA: TGTGCCTGGAGTGTAATGGCAGTGTACCAAGAGACCCAGTACTTC. Amino acids: CAWSVMAVYQETQYF.

The CDR3 loop reads CASSQVGGGYTF. DNA of the CDR3: TGTGCCAGCAGCCAAGTAGGTGGTGGCTACACCTTC. This chain links TRBV3-1 (or the pseudogene TRBV3-2) with TRBJ1-2; no clear D. Looked up from germline, CDR1 is LGHDT and CDR2 is YNNKEL (reference sequence). Trimming pared 1 base from V and 7 bases from J, leaving 7 bases between. The CDR3 has 12 amino acids.

This sequence joins TRBV7-9 and TRBJ1-1; D call uncertain. CDR1 is SEHNR, CDR2 FQNEAQ, per germline (reference sequence). The V gene lost 3 bases and the J gene lost 4 bases, with 12 bases spanning the gap. CDR3 length: 14 amino acids. CDR3 region: CASSFTGSGTEAFF. The CDR3 nucleotides are TGTGCCAGCAGCTTTACGGGGAGCGGCACTGAAGCTTTCTTT.

This chain connects TRBV3-1 (or the pseudogene TRBV3-2) to TRBJ1-2; 8 nucleotides line up with TRBD1. V gave up 4 bases and J gave up 0 bases; unmatched junction bases: 4. The CDR3 contains 15 residues. The germline gives CDR1 LGHDT, CDR2 YNNKEL (reference sequence). For the CDR3, the DNA is TGTGCCAGCAGCCGCGGGGACAGGACTAACTATGGCTACACCTTC. It specifies CASSRGDRTNYGYTF.

V is TRBV4-1 and J is TRBJ2-7; 8 positions match TRBD2. The V gene's germline CDR1 is MGHRA and CDR2 YSYEKL. This CDR3 has 17 residues. V shed 2 bases and J 3 bases; nucleotides not matched to a gene: 12. The CDR3 DNA is TGCGCCAGCAGCCAACTTCTGATCGGGGGGGCAAGCTACGAGCAGTACTTC. Amino acid sequence: CASSQLLIGGASYEQYF.

This sequence joins TRBV15 and TRBJ2-1, with D possibly TRBD2 on 6 matching bases. Between the trimmed V and J ends, which lost 5 bases and 0 bases, there was a span of 14 bases. The CDR3 runs to 16 residues. Germline CDR1 reads LNHNV; CDR2 reads YYDKDF (reference sequence). CDR3 region: CATSAYRDSSYNEQFF. In nucleotides, the CDR3 is TGTGCCACCAGCGCTTACCGGGACTCCTCCTACAATGAGCAGTTCTTC.

This clone was seen a single time. The rearrangement links TRBV24-1 to TRBJ2-3; TRBD2 matches at 8 bases. The CDR3 length is 15 residues. Trimming removed 5 bases from V and 0 bases from J; junction bases left unmatched: 3. CDR1 and CDR2 from the germline V gene are KGHDR and SFDVKD. CDR3 in amino acids: CATSVASGSTDTQYF. Here the CDR3 DNA reads TGTGCCACCAGTGTGGCTAGCGGGAGCACAGATACGCAGTATTTT.

This chain connects TRBV6-1 to TRBJ1-1; D perhaps matches TRBD1 (6 bases). Germline V gene data show CDR1 as MNHNS and CDR2 as SASEGT. The V gene lost 0 bases and the J gene lost 0 bases, with 14 bases spanning the gap. The CDR3 loop spans 17 amino acids. CDR3 amino acids: CASSEAGGGRMNTEAFF. CDR3 coding DNA: TGTGCCAGCAGTGAAGCGGGGGGGGGCAGAATGAACACTGAAGCTTTCTTT.